Below are 12 T cell receptor beta chains sequenced from a single sample in a study of cytomegalovirus exposure and HLA in healthy donors. Repertoires were generated with immunoSEQ multiplex PCR, while TCRdb's copy carries only in-frame clones and drops some. This table holds some 200,000 clones, around nine tenths found once. The sample taken for sequencing was PBMCs. The receptors shown here come from a young man in good health and CMV-seropositive.

The rearrangement links TRBV7-8 to TRBJ2-7; a possible D gene is TRBD1 (5 bases). The length of the CDR3 is 14 residues. Trimming took 1 base from V and 3 from J, leaving 10 bases between them. Germline loops: CDR1 SGHVS, CDR2 FQNEAQ. This CDR3 reads CASSLGGWGYEQYF. Written as DNA, the CDR3 is TGTGCCAGCAGCTTAGGGGGCTGGGGCTACGAGCAGTACTTC.

This clone showed up just a few times. The chain carries TRBV18 and TRBJ1-3, with D possibly matching TRBD1 (5 bases). The V gene lost 4 bases and the J gene lost 3 bases, with 13 bases spanning the gap. The CDR3 contains 15 residues. CDR1 is KGHSH and CDR2 is LQKENI in the germline V gene. The CDR3 spells CASSLLTGLGNTIYF. DNA for the CDR3: TGTGCCAGCTCACTATTAACGGGGCTTGGAAACACCATATATTTT.

This sequence joins TRBV5-6 and TRBJ2-7; TRBD1 agrees at 8 bases. The CDR3 contains 15 residues. V lost 2 bases and J lost 0; bases outside the gene matches: 4. Germline V gene sequence: CDR1 SGHDT, CDR2 YYEEEE. The CDR3 DNA sequence: TGTGCCAGCAGCTTAACAGGGGGAGGCTCCTACGAGCAGTACTTC. Residues: CASSLTGGGSYEQYF.

The gene calls are TRBV4-1 and TRBJ1-2; TRBD1 matches at 11 bases. CDR1 MGHRA and CDR2 YSYEKL come from the germline V gene. V lost 4 bases, J lost 4 bases, and 8 bases stayed unmatched. The CDR3 extends over 16 amino acids. The CDR3 sequence: CASSLPGTGGAYGYTF. The DNA for the CDR3 is TGCGCCAGCAGCCTTCCCGGGACAGGGGGGGCCTATGGCTACACCTTC.

This clone occurred once. Other DNA sequences within the sample encode an identical CDR3. The chain uses TRBV5-6 and TRBJ2-4; 9 positions match TRBD1. The ends lost 4 bases at V and 4 bases at J; junction bases unmatched: 3. The CDR3 is 14 residues long. Germline CDR1 and CDR2: SGHDT and YYEEEE. The CDR3 here is CASSPGTGKNIQYF. As DNA, the CDR3 is TGTGCCAGCAGCCCTGGGACAGGGAAAAACATTCAGTACTTC.

This rearrangement joins TRBV7-2 to TRBJ2-7, with D perhaps assigned TRBD1 or TRBD2 (5 bases each). The V end lost 1 base, the J end lost 2 bases, and 9 bases lay between the germline ends. Per germline, CDR1 SGHTA and CDR2 FQGNSA. The CDR3 loop spans 14 amino acids. For the CDR3, the DNA is TGTGCCAGCAGCTTAGGGGGCGGGCCCTACGAGCAGTACTTC. Encoded protein: CASSLGGGPYEQYF. Drawing the rest from reference TRBV7-2 and TRBJ2-7, the complete variable domain is GAGVSQSPSNKVTEKGKDVELRCDPISGHTALYWYRQSLGQGLEFLIYFQGNSAPDKSGLPSDRFSAERTGGSVSTLTIQRTQQEDSAVYLCASSLGGGPYEQYFGPGTRLTVT.

This chain uses TRBV2 with TRBJ1-2; the D is unclear. In germline, CDR1 is SNHLY, CDR2 FYNNEI. Trimming removed 3 bases at V and 3 bases at J, with 8 bases between. The CDR3 length is 13 residues. CDR3 DNA: TGTGCCAGCAGTGAGGGCGGATACTATGGCTACACCTTC. This sequence encodes CASSEGGYYGYTF.

This rearrangement joins TRBV5-1 to TRBJ2-5, with D possibly matching TRBD2 (5 bases). Germline lookup yields CDR1 SGHRS and CDR2 YFSETQ. The CDR3 consists of 15 residues. V dropped 0 bases and J dropped 3 bases, with 12 bases sitting between them. The DNA for the CDR3 is TGCGCCAGCAGCTTGGATCTGACTACAAAAGAGACCCAGTACTTC. Encoded protein: CASSLDLTTKETQYF.

The chain is built from TRBV28 and TRBJ2-2; TRBD1 or TRBD2 may be the D gene (5 bases each). The V end was cut by 4 bases, the J end by 1 base, with 16 bases between. Germline V lookup: CDR1 MDHEN, CDR2 SYDVKM. The CDR3 totals 17 residues. The CDR3 DNA reads as TGTGCCAGCAGTTACACGGTAGAGGGGTTGAACACCGGGGAGCTGTTTTTT. It is translated as CASSYTVEGLNTGELFF.

This chain joins TRBV5-1 and TRBJ2-2; 9 nucleotides match TRBD2. V trimming: 4 bases; J trimming: 6 bases; junction bases outside the gene matches: 1. The CDR3 sequence is 13 residues long. Germline values: CDR1 SGHRS, CDR2 YFSETQ. CDR3 loop: CASSAGGPGELFF. CDR3 nucleotide sequence: TGCGCCAGCAGCGCGGGAGGGCCCGGGGAGCTGTTTTTT.

This chain links TRBV27 with TRBJ1-1; D is unresolved. Trimming left V 5 bases short and J 2 bases short, with 9 bases between. Germline assignment: CDR1 MNHEY and CDR2 SMNVEV (reference sequence). The CDR3 is 13 residues long. This chain's CDR3 is CASSRSGNTEAFF. CDR3 DNA: TGTGCCAGCAGTCGCAGTGGAAACACTGAAGCTTTCTTT.

The chain has TRBV2 and TRBJ2-4; D unclear. From germline, CDR1 is SNHLY and CDR2 FYNNEI. The CDR3 contains 16 residues. The V and J ends lost 7 bases and 0 bases respectively, with 16 bases between them. The CDR3 protein is CASTEGKVLAKNIQYF. In DNA, the CDR3 is TGTGCCAGCACCGAAGGCAAGGTTCTAGCCAAAAACATTCAGTACTTC.